This T cell receptor beta chain is from a study of blood T cells in healthy people across ages. Whole-study results and caveats: Fewer expanded clones and more diversity marked long-lived versus aged donors. Unsorted PBMCs prevented conclusive naive versus antigen-experienced comparison.

This clonotype was picked up a small number of times. Its antigen is not known. From germline, CDR1 is DFQATT and CDR2 SNEGSKA (reference sequence). The CDR3 is 12 residues long. Trimming pared 0 bases from V and 4 bases from J, leaving 6 bases between. A second PCR, run for roughly 6 to 11 cycles, used a sample-barcoded 5' primer plus a J-beta primer mix. Every molecule of cDNA carried a tag from a template-switch adaptor with 12 random nucleotides. TCRdb used MiXCR to reprocess the 5' RACE reads, holding one entry per CDR3 protein. This sample carries approximately 790,000 distinct CDR3 sequences, approximately 67% of them seen once, and the ten largest clones take about a quarter.

This chain joins TRBV20-1 and TRBJ2-5; D gene ambiguous. The sample was blood. The source of this sequence is a man aged 25-45 years in good health. CDR3 bases: TGCAGTGCTAGAGAGGAGCGAGAGACCCAGTACTTC. Its protein product is CSAREERETQYF.